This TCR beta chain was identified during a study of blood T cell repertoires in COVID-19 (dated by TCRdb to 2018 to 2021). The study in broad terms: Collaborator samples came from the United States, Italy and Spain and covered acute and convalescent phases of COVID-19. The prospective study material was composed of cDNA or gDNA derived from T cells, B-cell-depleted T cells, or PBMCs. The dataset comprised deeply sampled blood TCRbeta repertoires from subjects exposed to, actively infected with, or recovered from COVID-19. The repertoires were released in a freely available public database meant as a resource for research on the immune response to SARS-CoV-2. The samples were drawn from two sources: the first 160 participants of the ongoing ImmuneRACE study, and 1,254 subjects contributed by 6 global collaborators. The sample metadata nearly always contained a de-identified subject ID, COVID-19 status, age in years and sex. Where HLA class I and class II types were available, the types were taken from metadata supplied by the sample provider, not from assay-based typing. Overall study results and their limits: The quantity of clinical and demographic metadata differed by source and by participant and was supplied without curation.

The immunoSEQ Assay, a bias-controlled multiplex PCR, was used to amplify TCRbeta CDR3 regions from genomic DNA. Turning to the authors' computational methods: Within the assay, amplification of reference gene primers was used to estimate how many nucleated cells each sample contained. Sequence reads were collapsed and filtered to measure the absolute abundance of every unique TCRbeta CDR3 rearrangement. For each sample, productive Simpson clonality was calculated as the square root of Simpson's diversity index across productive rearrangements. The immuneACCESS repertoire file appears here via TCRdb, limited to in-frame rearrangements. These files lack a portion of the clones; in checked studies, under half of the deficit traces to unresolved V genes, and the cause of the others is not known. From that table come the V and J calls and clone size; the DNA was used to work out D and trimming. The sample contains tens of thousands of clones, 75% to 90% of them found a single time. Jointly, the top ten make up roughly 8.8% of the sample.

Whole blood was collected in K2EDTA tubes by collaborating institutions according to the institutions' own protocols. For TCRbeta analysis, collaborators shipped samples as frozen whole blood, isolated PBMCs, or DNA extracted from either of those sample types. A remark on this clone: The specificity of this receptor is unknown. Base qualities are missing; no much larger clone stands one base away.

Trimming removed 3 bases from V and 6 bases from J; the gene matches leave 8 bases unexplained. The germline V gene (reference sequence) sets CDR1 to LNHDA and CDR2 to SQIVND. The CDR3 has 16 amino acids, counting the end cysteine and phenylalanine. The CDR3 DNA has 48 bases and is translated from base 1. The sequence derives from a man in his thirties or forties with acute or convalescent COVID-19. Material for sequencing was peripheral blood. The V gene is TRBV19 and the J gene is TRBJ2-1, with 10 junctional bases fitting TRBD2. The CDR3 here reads CASSIVSGRNINEQFF. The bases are TGTGCCAGTAGTATTGTTAGCGGGAGGAATATCAATGAGCAGTTCTTC.